This T cell receptor (beta chain) was captured by sequencing in a study of beta chain features in type 1 diabetes. Study context: Patients were similar to healthy donors in age and gender (as well as in cell yields). Study-level findings and limits: Researchers report that Type 1 diabetes patients had moderately but significantly shorter TCRB CDR3s across all four CD4+ subsets.

From germline, CDR1 is SGHTA and CDR2 FQGNSA. This CDR3 has 14 residues. Trimming took 0 bases from V and 7 from J; bases not matched to a gene: 3. Populations obtained by sorting all exceeded 98% purity. Of the isolated RNA, all was reverse transcribed, and so the sequenced material was expressed TCRB transcripts. Method: immunoSEQ multiplex PCR; TCRdb's copy keeps in-frame clones and lacks some. The data show some 60,000 clones, with 59% seen just once and about 2% held by the top ten. This clone was seen a few times. Its specificity is unknown. The sequence was obtained from a woman between 18 and 29 years old in good health. The sample taken for sequencing was Tregs from blood. J is TRBJ1-5 and V is TRBV7-2; 7 bases align to TRBD1. The CDR3 DNA follows: TGTGCCAGCAGCTTAGCGACAGGGAGACAGCCCCAGCATTTT. Translated, it gives CASSLATGRQPQHF. The whole variable domain, filled in from reference TRBV7-2 and TRBJ1-5, reads GAGVSQSPSNKVTEKGKDVELRCDPISGHTALYWYRQSLGQGLEFLIYFQGNSAPDKSGLPSDRFSAERTGGSVSTLTIQRTQQEDSAVYLCASSLATGRQPQHFGDGTRLSIL.